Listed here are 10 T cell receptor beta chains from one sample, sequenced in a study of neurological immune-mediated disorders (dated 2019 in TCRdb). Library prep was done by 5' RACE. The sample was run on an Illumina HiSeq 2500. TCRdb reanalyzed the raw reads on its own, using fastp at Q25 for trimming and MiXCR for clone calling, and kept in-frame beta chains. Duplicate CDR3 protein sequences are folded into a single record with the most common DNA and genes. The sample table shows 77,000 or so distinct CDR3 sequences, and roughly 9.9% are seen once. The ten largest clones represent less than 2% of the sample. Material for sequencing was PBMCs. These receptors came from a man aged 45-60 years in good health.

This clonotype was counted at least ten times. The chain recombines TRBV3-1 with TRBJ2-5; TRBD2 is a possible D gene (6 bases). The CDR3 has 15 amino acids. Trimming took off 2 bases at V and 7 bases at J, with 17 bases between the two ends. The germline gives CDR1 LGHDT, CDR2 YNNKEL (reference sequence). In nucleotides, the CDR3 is TGTGCCAGCAGCCAATGGCGGGACGCCCCAGGGACCCAGTACTTC. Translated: CASSQWRDAPGTQYF.

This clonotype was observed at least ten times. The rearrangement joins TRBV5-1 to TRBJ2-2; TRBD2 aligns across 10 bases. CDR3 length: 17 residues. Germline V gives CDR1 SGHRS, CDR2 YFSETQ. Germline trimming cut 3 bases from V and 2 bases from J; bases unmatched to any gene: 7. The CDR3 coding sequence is TGCGCCAGCAGCTCATTTAGCGGGGGGCCCAACACCGGGGAGCTGTTTTTT. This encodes CASSSFSGGPNTGELFF. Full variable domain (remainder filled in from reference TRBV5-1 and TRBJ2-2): KAGVTQTPRYLIKTRGQQVTLSCSPISGHRSVSWYQQTPGQGLQFLFEYFSETQRNKGNFPGRFSGRQFSNSRSEMNVSTLELGDSALYLCASSSFSGGPNTGELFFGEGSRLTVL.

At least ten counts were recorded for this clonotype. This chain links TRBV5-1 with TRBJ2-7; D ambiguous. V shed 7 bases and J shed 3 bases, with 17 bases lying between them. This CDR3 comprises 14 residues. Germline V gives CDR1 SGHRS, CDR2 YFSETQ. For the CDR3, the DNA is TGCGCCAGCTCCCTCGGGTCGGCCCTCTACGAGCAGTACTTC. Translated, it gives CASSLGSALYEQYF.

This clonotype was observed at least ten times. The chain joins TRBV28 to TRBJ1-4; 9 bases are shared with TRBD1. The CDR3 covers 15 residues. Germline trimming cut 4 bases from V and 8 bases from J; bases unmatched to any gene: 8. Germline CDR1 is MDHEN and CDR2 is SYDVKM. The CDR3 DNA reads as TGTGCCAGCAGTTACCGGACAGGGGTTTGGGAAAAACTGTTTTTT. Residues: CASSYRTGVWEKLFF.

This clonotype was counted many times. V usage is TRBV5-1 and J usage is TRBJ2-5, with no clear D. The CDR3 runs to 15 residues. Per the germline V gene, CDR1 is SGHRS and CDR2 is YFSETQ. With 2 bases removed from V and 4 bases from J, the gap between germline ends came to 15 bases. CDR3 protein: CASSFGNKGGETQYF. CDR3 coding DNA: TGCGCCAGCAGCTTTGGCAACAAGGGTGGAGAGACCCAGTACTTC. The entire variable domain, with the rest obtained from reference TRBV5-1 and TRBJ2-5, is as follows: KAGVTQTPRYLIKTRGQQVTLSCSPISGHRSVSWYQQTPGQGLQFLFEYFSETQRNKGNFPGRFSGRQFSNSRSEMNVSTLELGDSALYLCASSFGNKGGETQYFGPGTRLLVL.

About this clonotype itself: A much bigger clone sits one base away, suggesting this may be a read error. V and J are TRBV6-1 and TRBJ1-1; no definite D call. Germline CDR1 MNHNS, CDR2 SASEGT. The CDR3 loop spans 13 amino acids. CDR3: CVSGADPNTEAFF. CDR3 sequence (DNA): TGTGTCAGCGGAGCGGACCCAAACACTGAAGCTTTCTTT.

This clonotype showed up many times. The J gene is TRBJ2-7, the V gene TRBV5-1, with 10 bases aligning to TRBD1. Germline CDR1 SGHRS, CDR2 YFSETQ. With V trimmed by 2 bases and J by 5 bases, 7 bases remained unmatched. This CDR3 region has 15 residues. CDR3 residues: CASSLLETGGNEQYF. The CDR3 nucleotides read TGCGCCAGCAGCTTACTGGAGACAGGGGGCAACGAGCAGTACTTC.

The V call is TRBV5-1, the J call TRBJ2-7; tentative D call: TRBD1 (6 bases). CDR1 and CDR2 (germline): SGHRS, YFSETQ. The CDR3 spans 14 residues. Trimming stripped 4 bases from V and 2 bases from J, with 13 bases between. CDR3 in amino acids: CASSERTAPYEQYF. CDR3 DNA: TGCGCCAGCAGCGAACGGACAGCCCCCTACGAGCAGTACTTC.

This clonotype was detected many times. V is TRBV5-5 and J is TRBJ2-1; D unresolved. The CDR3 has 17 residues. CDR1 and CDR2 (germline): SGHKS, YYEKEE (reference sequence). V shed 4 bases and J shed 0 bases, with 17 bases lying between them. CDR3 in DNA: TGTGCCAGCAGCCCGGCTGTATCTTTCCTCTCCTACAATGAGCAGTTCTTC. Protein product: CASSPAVSFLSYNEQFF.

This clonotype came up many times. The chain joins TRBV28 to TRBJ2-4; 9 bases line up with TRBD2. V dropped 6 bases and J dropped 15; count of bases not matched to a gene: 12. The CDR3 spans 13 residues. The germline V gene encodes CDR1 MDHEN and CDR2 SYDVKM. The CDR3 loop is CASRSGTSQSGYF. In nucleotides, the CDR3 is TGTGCCAGCAGGAGTGGGACTAGCCAGTCCGGGTACTTC. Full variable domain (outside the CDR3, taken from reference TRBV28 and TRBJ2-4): DVKVTQSSRYLVKRTGEKVFLECVQDMDHENMFWYRQDPGLGLRLIYFSYDVKMKEKGDIPEGYSVSREKKERFSLILESASTNQTSMYLCASRSGTSQSGYFGAGTRLSVL.